These 23 T cell receptor beta chains were all obtained from the same sample, sequenced in a study of T cell clones after liver transplantation. The method was immunoSEQ multiplex PCR; TCRdb's version includes in-frame clones alone and lacks a portion of them. The sample has 50,000 to 55,000 clones, over 55% seen once; the top ten hold 9.5% to 10%. This specimen consisted of CD4+ T cells from blood, obtained roughly 55 months after liver transplant. These receptor sequences come from a human patient who received a liver transplant. Some T cells may be provided by the graft donor.

The chain combines TRBV18 with TRBJ2-1; 8 bases are shared with TRBD2. Germline lookup yields CDR1 KGHSH and CDR2 LQKENI. After removal of 2 bases from V and 6 bases from J, the junction contained 12 bases not matched to a gene. The CDR3 totals 17 residues. Here the CDR3 DNA reads TGTGCCAGCTCACCATATCGGCCAGACGGGGGGGCCAATGAGCAGTTCTTC. This codes for CASSPYRPDGGANEQFF.

This clone was recorded a few times. CDR3 bases: TGTGCCAGCTCACCACCTAGCGGGGGACACGAGCAGTACTTC. Protein sequence: CASSPPSGGHEQYF. The chain recombines TRBV18 with TRBJ2-7, with TRBD2 matching 9 bases. This CDR3 is built from 14 residues. V was pared by 0 bases and J by 5 bases, with 2 bases of the junction left unmatched. Germline V CDR1 and CDR2: KGHSH, LQKENI.

The chain employs TRBV12-5 and TRBJ2-6; no clear D. Trimming shortened V by 2 bases and J by 4 bases, and 12 bases separated the two germline ends. The CDR3 extends over 16 amino acids. From germline, CDR1 is LGHNT and CDR2 FRNRAP. The CDR3 region is CASGLFPSQGANVLTF. CDR3 coding DNA: TGTGCTAGTGGTTTGTTCCCCTCCCAGGGGGCCAACGTCCTGACTTTC.

The rearrangement links TRBV28 to TRBJ2-3; TRBD2 matches 8 bases. CDR3 size: 13 residues. The ends lost 4 bases at V and 3 bases at J; junction bases unmatched: 0. CDR1 and CDR2 (germline): MDHEN, SYDVKM. CDR3 in DNA: TGTGCCAGCAGTTCGGGGGGGACAGATACGCAGTATTTT. It yields the protein CASSSGGTDTQYF.

This clone appeared a few times. The V call is TRBV27, the J call TRBJ1-5; D unresolved. This CDR3 has 13 residues. Trimming removed 5 bases from V and 7 bases from J, with 12 bases in between. Germline assignment: CDR1 MNHEY and CDR2 SMNVEV (reference sequence). The CDR3 nucleotides read TGTGCCAGCAGTACCCCGGGAGGACAGCCCCAGCATTTT. Translation: CASSTPGGQPQHF.

The chain combines TRBV11-3 with TRBJ2-6; D is undetermined. CDR3 length: 16 amino acids. Germline V lookup: CDR1 SGHNT, CDR2 YENEEA. Trimming took 3 bases from V and 0 from J, leaving 9 bases between them. The CDR3 sequence is CASSFGRSSGANVLTF. The CDR3 DNA reads as TGTGCCAGCAGCTTTGGACGTTCCTCTGGGGCCAACGTCCTGACTTTC.

This rearrangement joins TRBV30 to TRBJ1-2; D is undetermined. CDR1 is GTSNPN, CDR2 SVGIG, per germline (reference sequence). V shed 4 bases and J shed 7 bases, with 22 bases lying between them. The CDR3 contains 15 residues. Here the CDR3 reads CAWISRLGPRAGYTF. The CDR3 DNA reads as TGTGCCTGGATTTCGCGCTTGGGCCCGCGCGCTGGCTACACCTTC.

V gene TRBV10-2 combines with J gene TRBJ2-2; D is possibly TRBD1 or TRBD2 (5 bases each). Per germline, CDR1 WSHSY and CDR2 SAAADI. The V end lost 6 bases, the J end lost 0 bases, and 8 bases lay between the germline ends. This CDR3 is 14 amino acids long. CDR3 bases: TGCGCCAGCAGCGGGACCACGAACACCGGGGAGCTGTTTTTT. Amino acid sequence: CASSGTTNTGELFF.

This clone was seen a few times. The genes are TRBV10-3 and TRBJ2-3; a weak D match, TRBD1 (8 bases). V lost 6 bases, J lost 6 bases, and 22 bases lay in between. The germline V gene has CDR1 ENHRY and CDR2 SYGVKD. This CDR3 comprises 16 residues. CDR3 loop: CAISGGTGPHRDTQYF. The CDR3 bases are TGTGCCATCAGCGGGGGGACAGGCCCCCACAGGGATACGCAGTATTTT.

The rearrangement links TRBV7-9 to TRBJ1-6; TRBD1 is a possible D gene (5 bases). CDR3 length: 15 amino acids. Germline V gene sequence: CDR1 SEHNR, CDR2 FQNEAQ (reference sequence). V lost 0 bases and J lost 8, with 11 bases in between. CDR3 nucleotide sequence: TGTGCCAGCAGCTTAGCCCAGGGTGCGGATTCACCCCTCCACTTT. Encoded protein: CASSLAQGADSPLHF.

The sample holds a few counts of this clone. The V and J genes are TRBV2 and TRBJ2-2; D ambiguous. From germline, CDR1 is SNHLY and CDR2 FYNNEI. This CDR3 comprises 12 residues. V was clipped by 1 base and J by 3 bases, with 0 bases between them. The CDR3 reads CASSEDTGELFF. The CDR3 DNA is TGTGCCAGCAGTGAAGACACCGGGGAGCTGTTTTTT.

This clone was counted only a few times. This chain connects TRBV28 to TRBJ1-3, with D perhaps TRBD1 (5 bases). The V end was cut by 7 bases, the J end by 7 bases, with 26 bases between. The CDR3 is made up of 17 amino acids. The germline CDR1 and CDR2 sequences are MDHEN and SYDVKM. The CDR3 region is CASKAAGVDMSPNTIYF. CDR3 sequence (DNA): TGTGCCAGCAAGGCCGCGGGGGTTGACATGAGTCCGAACACCATATATTTT. The full variable domain, with the rest looked up from reference TRBV28 and TRBJ1-3, is DVKVTQSSRYLVKRTGEKVFLECVQDMDHENMFWYRQDPGLGLRLIYFSYDVKMKEKGDIPEGYSVSREKKERFSLILESASTNQTSMYLCASKAAGVDMSPNTIYFGEGSWLTVV.

This chain uses TRBV7-2 with TRBJ1-4; D is undetermined. Germline assignment: CDR1 SGHTA and CDR2 FQGNSA. The CDR3 loop spans 17 amino acids. Trimming cost V 5 bases and J 3 bases, with 19 bases left between them. The CDR3 region is CASSPNSGSAANEKLFF. CDR3 nucleotides: TGTGCCAGCAGCCCAAACTCCGGGTCGGCGGCTAATGAAAAACTGTTTTTT.

The chain carries TRBV2 and TRBJ1-2; no definite D call. The CDR3 spans 11 residues. The germline CDR1 and CDR2 sequences are SNHLY and FYNNEI. The germline V and J ends were trimmed by 10 bases and 4 bases, with 10 bases remaining between them. CDR3 in amino acids: CAILRVYGYTF. The DNA for the CDR3 is TGTGCCATCCTGAGGGTCTATGGCTACACCTTC.

The chain is built from TRBV30 and TRBJ2-4; tentatively, D is TRBD1 (5 bases). This CDR3 is 16 amino acids long. Trimming left V 0 bases short and J 6 bases short, with 18 bases between. Per germline, CDR1 GTSNPN and CDR2 SVGIG (reference sequence). CDR3 protein: CAWSVIASGLGNIQYF. The CDR3 DNA is TGTGCCTGGAGTGTAATAGCCTCAGGGTTAGGAAACATTCAGTACTTC.

CDR3 nucleotides: TGTGCCAGCTCCGCCGAGACGGGAAATTCACCCCTCCACTTT. Encoded protein: CASSAETGNSPLHF. The chain combines TRBV5-6 with TRBJ1-6; no reliable D call. V dropped 7 bases and J dropped 7 bases, with 15 bases sitting between them. The CDR3 is 14 residues long. Germline V gives CDR1 SGHDT, CDR2 YYEEEE.

The rearrangement joins TRBV25-1 to TRBJ2-5; D ambiguous. Trimming stripped 2 bases from V and 2 bases from J, with 12 bases between. Germline CDR1 MGHDK, CDR2 SYGVNS. The CDR3 spans 15 residues. The CDR3 reads CASSEMGMSQETQYF. CDR3 bases: TGTGCCAGCAGTGAAATGGGGATGTCTCAAGAGACCCAGTACTTC.

The V gene is TRBV6-5, the J gene TRBJ1-5, with D possibly matching TRBD1 (6 bases). The V gene lost 5 bases and the J gene lost 7 bases, with 12 bases spanning the gap. CDR1 and CDR2 from the germline V gene are MNHEY and SVGAGI. The CDR3 is made up of 13 amino acids. Written as DNA, the CDR3 is TGTGCCAGCAGTCGGACAGAGGGACAGCCCCAGCATTTT. Translation: CASSRTEGQPQHF.

This clone has only one observation. V is TRBV28 and J is TRBJ2-3; 14 bases agree with TRBD2. The CDR3 is made up of 15 amino acids. The germline gives CDR1 MDHEN, CDR2 SYDVKM. Trimming took 4 bases from V and 6 from J; bases not matched to a gene: 3. CDR3 region: CASSSTSGGADTQYF. The CDR3 DNA follows: TGTGCCAGCAGTTCGACTAGCGGGGGGGCGGATACGCAGTATTTT.

The rearrangement uses TRBV6-1 and TRBJ1-2, with D hard to call. Germline CDR1 reads MNHNS; CDR2 reads SASEGT. CDR3 length: 17 residues. V dropped 4 bases and J dropped 4 bases, with 22 bases sitting between them. In DNA form, the CDR3 reads TGTGCCAGCAGTGCGATTCAGAAATGTAGAAAGACCTATGGCTACACCTTC. This encodes CASSAIQKCRKTYGYTF.

The J gene is TRBJ1-3, the V gene TRBV4-2; no reliable D call. This CDR3 is 17 amino acids long. The ends were cut back, 1 base at V and 4 bases at J, with 17 bases in the middle. Germline-derived CDR1 and CDR2 are LGHNA and YNFKEQ. CDR3 nucleotides: TGTGCCAGCAGCCAAGTCGGCGGGGTTGGTTCAGGAAACACCATATATTTT. This codes for CASSQVGGVGSGNTIYF.

This clone occurred once. The V and J genes are TRBV28 and TRBJ2-7; D may correspond to TRBD1 or TRBD2 (5 bases each). V was cut by 6 bases and J by 0 bases, with 15 bases left in between. CDR1 and CDR2 (germline): MDHEN, SYDVKM. This CDR3 comprises 15 residues. The CDR3 here is CASSPGRKGSYEQYF. In DNA, the CDR3 is TGTGCCAGCAGCCCGGGACGGAAAGGCTCCTACGAGCAGTACTTC.

The chain uses TRBV23-1 and TRBJ1-6; D remains ambiguous. TRBV23-1 is annotated as an ORF whose role is uncertain. Trimming pared 3 bases from V and 7 bases from J, leaving 10 bases between. The CDR3 is 14 residues long. As DNA, the CDR3 is TGCGCCAGCAGTCAGGGGTCGGGAAATTCACCCCTCCACTTT. It translates to CASSQGSGNSPLHF.